This T cell receptor beta chain was obtained from a study of blood T cells in healthy people across ages. The CDR3 is made up of 15 amino acids. Trimming removed 3 bases from V and 2 bases from J, with 14 bases in between. A sample-barcoded 5' primer and a J-beta primer mix were used in a second PCR of roughly 6 to 11 cycles. MiXCR, run by TCRdb on the 5' RACE reads, gives a single entry per CDR3 protein. The sample includes 1,500,000 or so distinct CDR3 sequences, approximately 59% seen only once; the top ten take 6.5% to 8%. This sequence joins TRBV12-3 or TRBV12-4 and TRBJ2-7; D may be TRBD1 (5 bases). Sequenced input: blood. The TCR originated in a man aged 18 to 35 in good health. CDR3 sequence (DNA): TGTGCCAGCAGTTTCTCCTCGGACACTACCTACGAGCAGTACTTC. It translates to CASSFSSDTTYEQYF.